This T cell receptor (delta chain) was recorded in a study of gammadelta T cells in human blood. Overall study results and limits: Microbial exposure reportedly appeared to drive polyclonal expansion of innate gamma-delta T cells right after birth.

This clone was seen just once. Its target is unknown. Possible read error: a much larger clone is one base away. Additional DNA sequences in this sample encode the identical CDR3. TCRdb fed the RT-PCR reads into CATT to redo clone calling. Seen here are 750 to 900 delta-chain clones, 41% observed once, and the top ten hold roughly a sixth. The ends lost 4 bases at V and 1 base at J; junction bases unmatched: 28. Germline CDR1 reads TSWWSYY; CDR2 reads QGS. This CDR3 is built from 23 residues. The sample taken for sequencing was non-Vgamma9Vdelta2 gamma-delta T cells from infant blood. The receptor was isolated from a human donor. The chain employs TRDV1 and TRDJ1; 9 nucleotides agree with TRDD3. The CDR3, as DNA: TGTGCTCTTGGGGTCATCCTAGTATCACCGTACTGGGGGACCACGGTCCTCACCGATAAACTCATCTTT. Translated: CALGVILVSPYWGTTVLTDKLIF.